One sample yielded the 27 T cell receptor beta chains listed below, sequenced in a study of human T cells and chemical hapten exposure (dated by TCRdb to the early 2020s). The sample's time point label, in plain terms: patch test 3, about 24 weeks after DPC sensitization. The treatment or condition label here, explained by the study, means: therapeutic diphenylcyclopropenone sensitization with weekly scalp DPC. Library preparation was by RACE. TCRdb shows the sequencer as NextSeq 500. TCRdb trimmed the raw reads at Q25, called clones with MiXCR and kept productive beta chains. For every CDR3 protein sequence, its rows merge into one entry that carries the most common genes and DNA. This sample gives 110,000 or so distinct CDR3 sequences in total; about 34% of them show up just once. The ten largest make up roughly 2.7% of the sample. Sequenced material: whole blood, taken in connection with sensitization to the hapten diphenylcyclopropenone (DPC). These receptors were taken from a man in his forties with alopecia areata. Some clones in this sample may be carry-over from other donors' samples.

J is TRBJ2-7 and V is TRBV7-3, with D unclear. This CDR3 has 15 amino acids. V dropped 2 bases and J dropped 0 bases, with 11 bases sitting between them. The germline gives CDR1 SGHTA, CDR2 FQGTGA. The CDR3 loop reads CASSLLASSSYEQYV. CDR3 bases: TGTGCCAGCAGCTTACTTGCTTCTAGCTCCTACGAGCAGTACGTC.

The chain carries TRBV6-2 or TRBV6-3 and TRBJ2-2; D call uncertain. V was cut by 2 bases and J by 5 bases, with 9 bases left in between. Germline V lookup: CDR1 MNHEY, CDR2 SVGEGT. The CDR3 is 14 residues long. CDR3 in amino acids: CASSYGAETGELFF. Written as DNA, the CDR3 is TGTGCCAGCAGTTACGGTGCGGAGACCGGGGAGCTGTTTTTT.

This clonotype came up a few times. The rearrangement joins TRBV5-1 to TRBJ1-5; 7 bases are shared with TRBD1. CDR3 length: 19 amino acids. Germline V gene lookup returns CDR1 SGHRS and CDR2 YFSETQ. Germline trimming cut 0 bases from V and 5 bases from J; bases unmatched to any gene: 17. CDR3 sequence reads: CASSLAGYQAGGLDQPQHF. The CDR3 nucleotides read TGCGCCAGCAGCTTGGCGGGTTATCAAGCAGGGGGTTTGGATCAGCCCCAGCATTTT.

The DNA of the CDR3 is TGTGCCAGCAGCCCGGGACTAGCGACCCAAGAGACCCAGTACTTC. Translating gives CASSPGLATQETQYF. The chain recombines TRBV7-3 with TRBJ2-5; 10 bases agree with TRBD2. V shed 5 bases and J 1 base; nucleotides not matched to a gene: 4. This CDR3 spans 15 amino acids. Germline V lookup: CDR1 SGHTA, CDR2 FQGTGA.

The rearrangement links TRBV28 to TRBJ2-6; 9 positions match TRBD1. There are 20 residues in the CDR3. The J segment lost 0 bases and the V segment lost 3 bases, leaving 12 bases of the junction unmatched. Germline values: CDR1 MDHEN, CDR2 SYDVKM. This CDR3 is CASSFPTGGDASSGANVLTF. The CDR3, as DNA: TGTGCCAGCAGTTTCCCAACAGGGGGCGACGCCAGCTCTGGGGCCAACGTCCTGACTTTC.

This clonotype was seen more than once but under ten times. V and J are TRBV21-1 and TRBJ2-7; the table assigns TRBD1, which was not confirmed against the DNA. TRBV21-1 corresponds to a pseudogene. The CDR3 extends over 15 amino acids. CDR3 in DNA: TGTGCCAGCAGCAAAGGGCGACAGGGGGCAGACGAGCAGTACGTC. Translation: CASSKGRQGADEQYV.

This clonotype was observed a handful of times. The V gene is TRBV7-2, the J gene TRBJ2-7, with D unresolved. Germline V gene sequence: CDR1 SGHTA, CDR2 FQGNSA. Trimming removed 1 base at V and 6 bases at J, with 13 bases between. This CDR3 has 14 residues. The CDR3 DNA follows: TGTGCCAGCAGCTTAGACTTTGGCCTCTCCGAGCAGTACTTC. It yields the protein CASSLDFGLSEQYF.

In its sample, this clonotype was seen a few times. The V and J genes are TRBV12-3 or TRBV12-4 and TRBJ2-1; the match to TRBD2 covers 9 bases. The V gene end was trimmed by 5 bases and the J gene end by 8 bases; junction bases not matched to a gene: 10. This CDR3 spans 15 amino acids. The CDR3 DNA follows: TGTGCCAGCAGTCTGAGACTAGCGGAAAAGGATGAGCAGTTCTTC. Residues: CASSLRLAEKDEQFF.

The chain has TRBV7-2 and TRBJ1-1; D is unclear. This CDR3 has 15 residues. The V gene lost 2 bases and the J gene lost 6 bases, with 16 bases spanning the gap. Germline V gene sequence: CDR1 SGHTA, CDR2 FQGNSA. CDR3 protein: CASSLTDRVKSEAFF. DNA for the CDR3: TGTGCCAGCAGCTTAACGGATAGGGTTAAGTCTGAAGCTTTCTTT.

The chain employs TRBV6-5 and TRBJ2-5; tentatively, D is TRBD1 (6 bases). With 6 bases removed from V and 1 base from J, the gap between germline ends came to 24 bases. The CDR3 has 18 amino acids. Per germline, CDR1 MNHEY and CDR2 SVGAGI. CDR3 bases: TGTGCCAGCAGCCTCTTCCCTCCGGGACATAGAGTCCAAGAGACCCAGTACTTC. This codes for CASSLFPPGHRVQETQYF.

This rearrangement joins TRBV19 to TRBJ1-2, with 9 nucleotides matching TRBD1. CDR3 length: 14 amino acids. CDR1 and CDR2 from the germline V gene are LNHDA and SQIVND (reference sequence). J was trimmed by 4 bases and V by 4 bases; bases with no gene match: 4. The DNA of the CDR3 is TGTGCCAGTAGTAGGGACAGGGACGCCTATGGCTACACCTTC. Amino acids: CASSRDRDAYGYTF. The full variable domain, in which reference TRBV19 and TRBJ1-2 provide the parts outside the CDR3, is DGGITQSPKYLFRKEGQNVTLSCEQNLNHDAMYWYRQDPGQGLRLIYYSQIVNDFQKGDIAEGYSVSREKKESFPLTVTSAQKNPTAFYLCASSRDRDAYGYTFGSGTRLTVV.

This clonotype appeared a few times. The chain couples TRBV12-3 or TRBV12-4 to TRBJ2-2, with 8 bases identical to TRBD2. The CDR3 spans 17 residues. With 1 base clipped from V and 6 bases from J, the junction kept 10 bases outside the gene matches. CDR3 nucleotide sequence: TGTGCCAGCAGTTTAGTTCAACGGGAGGGCCGGCCCGGGGAGCTGTTTTTT. It yields the protein CASSLVQREGRPGELFF.

The rearrangement links TRBV10-3 to TRBJ2-1; D ambiguous. Trimming took off 0 bases at V and 3 bases at J, with 3 bases between the two ends. The CDR3 covers 13 residues. In germline, CDR1 is ENHRY, CDR2 SYGVKD. CDR3 nucleotides: TGTGCCATCAGTGAGTCGGACTACAATGAGCAGTTCTTC. Translation gives CAISESDYNEQFF.

This clonotype was detected only a few times. The genes are TRBV6-4 and TRBJ2-2; TRBD1 is a possible D gene (6 bases). V lost 3 bases and J 3 bases, leaving 8 bases between the germline ends. This CDR3 spans 14 amino acids. From germline, CDR1 is MRHNA and CDR2 SNTAGT. The CDR3 nucleotides read TGTGCCAGCAGTGAACAGGGAGACACCGGGGAGCTGTTTTTT. Its translation is CASSEQGDTGELFF.

Of note for this clonotype: A junction boundary mismatches the germline segment, possibly from a read error. The genes are TRBV29-1 and TRBJ2-1, with 15 nucleotides matching TRBD2. Germline CDR1 and CDR2: SQVTM and ANQGSEA. The CDR3 length is 15 residues. CDR3 in amino acids: CSSRQGLAGGDEQFF. DNA of the CDR3: TGTTCTTCCCGCCAAGGACTAGCGGGAGGGGATGAGCAGTTCTTC.

Only a few counts were recorded for this clonotype. This chain uses TRBV29-1 with TRBJ2-5, with a tentative D call TRBD1 (5 bases). The CDR3 has 12 amino acids. V was clipped by 1 base and J by 5 bases, with 8 bases between them. Per germline, CDR1 SQVTM and CDR2 ANQGSEA. CDR3 region: CSVEGQMETQYF. The CDR3 bases are TGCAGCGTTGAAGGACAGATGGAGACCCAGTACTTC. The full variable domain, with the rest looked up from reference TRBV29-1 and TRBJ2-5, is SAVISQKPSRDICQRGTSLTIQCQVDSQVTMMFWYRQQPGQSLTLIATANQGSEATYESGFVIDKFPISRPNLTFSTLTVSNMSPEDSSIYLCSVEGQMETQYFGPGTRLLVL.

The chain is built from TRBV2 and TRBJ1-1; 7 bases are shared with TRBD1. The V gene's germline CDR1 is SNHLY and CDR2 FYNNEI. V shed 5 bases, J shed 8 bases, and the junction held 5 bases outside the gene matches. This CDR3 has 12 amino acids. The CDR3 DNA follows: TGTGCCAGCAGTTCCTGGGACAGCGAAGCTTTCTTT. Translated, it gives CASSSWDSEAFF.

In its sample, this clonotype was seen a few times. The V call is TRBV28, the J call TRBJ1-2, with TRBD1 matching over 7 bases. This CDR3 comprises 10 residues. The V and J ends lost 9 bases and 7 bases, in that order; junction bases with no gene match: 2. Germline V lookup: CDR1 MDHEN, CDR2 SYDVKM. CDR3 DNA sequence: TGTGCCAGAGACAGGGTTGGCTACACCTTC. Protein sequence: CARDRVGYTF.

The count of this clonotype is one. The chain couples TRBV20-1 to TRBJ1-6; 10 bases are shared with TRBD1. From germline, CDR1 is DFQATT and CDR2 SNEGSKA (reference sequence). The CDR3 loop spans 16 amino acids. CDR3 sequence reads: CNMTGGTDRRNSPLHF. The CDR3 DNA follows: TGCAACATGACAGGGGGCACAGACCGTCGGAATTCACCCCTCCACTTT.

This chain's CDR3 is CSVEQGQGANEQYF. CDR3 in DNA: TGCAGCGTTGAACAGGGACAGGGGGCGAACGAGCAGTACTTC. The chain couples TRBV29-1 to TRBJ2-7; 12 bases match TRBD1. Per the germline V gene, CDR1 is SQVTM and CDR2 is ANQGSEA. This CDR3 is built from 14 residues. V dropped 2 bases and J dropped 5; count of bases not matched to a gene: 4.

This clonotype has a handful of counts. The chain recombines TRBV29-1 with TRBJ2-1, with 12 bases fitting TRBD2. J was trimmed by 7 bases and V by 7 bases; bases with no gene match: 5. Germline loops: CDR1 SQVTM, CDR2 ANQGSEA. CDR3 length equals 13 residues. The CDR3 bases are TGCAGCGCACGGACTAGCGGGAAGAATGAGCAGTTCTTC. It is translated as CSARTSGKNEQFF.

V and J are TRBV4-1 and TRBJ1-1, with 7 bases matching TRBD1. Germline lookup yields CDR1 MGHRA and CDR2 YSYEKL. CDR3 size: 14 residues. J was trimmed by 4 bases and V by 1 base; bases with no gene match: 3. The CDR3 DNA follows: TGCGCCAGCAGCCAAGGAGACAGGGCCACTGAAGCTTTCTTT. Residues: CASSQGDRATEAFF.

The gene calls are TRBV12-3 or TRBV12-4 and TRBJ2-5, with 10 bases aligning to TRBD1. The CDR3 totals 16 residues. With V trimmed by 5 bases and J by 3 bases, 9 bases remained unmatched. This CDR3 reads CASSPTPGQGKETQYF. The CDR3 DNA reads as TGTGCCAGCAGTCCCACCCCGGGACAGGGGAAAGAGACCCAGTACTTC.

The V call is TRBV4-3, the J call TRBJ1-4; the D gene is possibly TRBD1 (6 bases). CDR1 and CDR2 from the germline V gene are LGHNA and YSLEER. There are 16 residues in the CDR3. Trimming stripped 1 base from V and 4 bases from J, with 13 bases between. The CDR3 loop reads CASSQGPGQNNEKLFF. The CDR3 region has the DNA TGCGCCAGCAGCCAAGGGCCCGGACAGAATAATGAAAAACTGTTTTTT.

In this sample, this clonotype turned up a few times. This chain links TRBV20-1 with TRBJ2-5; 12 bases align to TRBD2. CDR3 size: 13 residues. J gave up 5 bases and V 5 bases, and 3 bases lay outside the gene matches. Germline values: CDR1 DFQATT, CDR2 SNEGSKA (reference sequence). CDR3 loop: CSASSGGGETQYF. For the CDR3, the DNA is TGCAGTGCTTCTAGCGGGGGGGGTGAGACCCAGTACTTC.

This clonotype was detected only a few times. This sequence joins TRBV9 and TRBJ1-5, with 10 bases matching TRBD1. Losses at the gene ends were 2 bases for V and 5 bases for J; bases not matched to a gene: 4. Germline V lookup: CDR1 SGDLS, CDR2 YYNGEE. The CDR3 is 15 amino acids. DNA for the CDR3: TGTGCCAGCAGCGTGGGACAGGGGTTCGATCAGCCCCAGCATTTT. This encodes CASSVGQGFDQPQHF.

This chain joins TRBV21-1 and TRBJ2-5; the table's TRBD1 call for D was not verified on the DNA. TRBV21-1 is a pseudogene locus. The CDR3 is 12 amino acids. CDR3 residues: CASRQGDTILDF. In DNA form, the CDR3 reads TGTGCCAGCAGGCAAGGGGACACAATTTTAGACTTC.